This entry features one TCR beta chain sequence. As yet, its antigen is unknown. Clones were sequenced by immunoSEQ multiplex PCR, and TCRdb holds only the in-frame ones, with some missing. The table shows some 30,000 clones, with around 80% occurring only once. The ends were cut back, 4 bases at V and 7 bases at J, with 22 bases in the middle. The CDR3 sequence is 17 residues long. Germline CDR1 is MDHEN and CDR2 is SYDVKM. Time point given: week 11, during vaccination. Vaccination used 300 ug of mutant IDH1 20-mer peptide per dose, with topical imiquimod. The data are from a study of a mutant IDH1 vaccine in newly diagnosed glioma. Study information: Earlier care involved radiotherapy, temozolomide, or both, and the majority received both.

Study conclusions and caveats: In 80% to 95% of patients, immune responses induced by the vaccine occurred.

The V and J genes are TRBV28 and TRBJ2-2, with D perhaps TRBD1 or TRBD2 (7 bases each). Source: PBMCs, taken from a glioma patient whose treatment included an IDH1 peptide vaccine. The source of this sequence is a man younger than 40 with glioma. This CDR3 is CASSSFSGRNRGGELFF. The CDR3 region has the DNA TGTGCCAGCAGTTCCTTTTCCGGGAGGAACAGGGGCGGGGAGCTGTTTTTT.